This TCR beta chain comes out of a study of T cells in Graves' hyperthyroidism and ophthalmopathy (dated by TCRdb to the late 2010s). For the study in its entirety: TCR V-J signatures able to tell the groups apart were searched for in a discovery cohort of 90 to 100 patients, of whom around 42 had Graves' ophthalmopathy and roughly 59 had stable Graves' hyperthyroidism. Thyroid tissue and blood T-cell repertoires from about six Graves' hyperthyroidism patients were also compared in the study. The approximately 100 discovery patients were divided at random into training and test sets in a 7:3 ratio. According to the paper, TCR Vbeta CDR3 sequencing was carried out on some 140 peripheral blood samples, which came from more than 40 ophthalmopathy, around 75 hyperthyroidism and about 17 progressor patients. After blood sampling, hyperthyroidism patients were treated with methimazole at a starting dose of 30 mg daily, and ophthalmopathy patients were treated with high-dose intravenous methylprednisolone. An independent validation cohort of fewer than 20 hyperthyroidism patients and approximately 17 patients who later progressed to ophthalmopathy tested prospective prediction of ophthalmopathy.

TCR beta CDR3 regions were amplified from RNA transcripts. A first-round RT-PCR of the TCR CDR3 used the HTBI primer set with the Qiagen OneStep RT-PCR kit. Libraries were constructed in a second round of multiplex PCR, after which size selection and purification were carried out. Paired-end sequencing of the libraries was performed with 100 bp reads on an Illumina HiSeq2000. The original methods were these. SOAPnuke was used to process the raw data, throwing out any read that contained adapters or uncalled bases, had a mean Phred below 15, or lacked an exact constant-primer or identifier match. COPE v1.2.5 was used to merge the high-quality paired reads, and each unique nucleotide sequence was defined as a clonotype. MiTCR v1.1 was used to align the clonotypes against IMGT TRBV, TRBD and TRBJ reference segments. The analysis included only V-J combinations with a frequency above 0.0001, which together covered more than 99% of the repertoires. A TCS score was defined as the ratio of F50 (clonal expansion) to E x V (chaos), with BLOSUM62-based TCRdist applied between CDR3 peptides within each V-J. Welch's t-statistics and random forest reduced 514 V-J features to roughly 13, which were used in a naive Bayes classifier (R e1071). The similarity between thyroid and blood repertoires was quantified using the Morisita-Horn index. TCRdb reanalyzed the raw reads on its own, using fastp at Q25 for trimming and MiXCR for clone calling, and kept in-frame beta chains. When rows share a CDR3 protein, they turn into one entry using the most common DNA and genes. The V and J calls come from TCRdb's annotation, not from the publication. Counted in this sample were around 600,000 distinct CDR3 sequences; 45% of them appeared once. About 7.7% of the sample belongs to the ten largest clones.

The paper's findings and limits, for the study overall: No statistical method was used to set the sample size in advance, and investigators knew the group allocation. In cross-validation, a model built on a 13 V-J signature told ophthalmopathy apart from stable hyperthyroidism with under 90% sensitivity and roughly 82% specificity, and in testing the same model reached 80%/75%. During validation, the model predicted progression to ophthalmopathy a median of roughly 7.1 months ahead of onset, with roughly 65% sensitivity and 72.22% specificity. Most expanded thyroid clonotypes (frequency above 0.001) were also found in blood, which suggests that blood repertoires may mirror thyroid immune responses.

This clonotype was seen a single time. Its antigen is not yet known. Per-base qualities were not stored, and no clone one base away is much larger. A single read counts as weak evidence. The study excluded patients with uncontrolled infections, other autoimmune diseases, pregnancy or lactation. Diagnoses were established on the basis of clinical symptoms, serum thyroxine and TRAb, thyroid ultrasound, and orbital computed tomography. Trizol reagent was used to extract total RNA, and RNA quality was then checked on an Agilent 2100 Bioanalyzer. In the germline V gene, CDR1 corresponds to MGHDK and CDR2 to SYGVNS. The CDR3, cysteine through phenylalanine, is 12 amino acids long. The entry retains the CDR3 DNA only, 36 bases that are in frame from base 1. The junction shows trimming of 8 bases on V and 2 bases on J, plus 10 bases between the germline ends.

This receptor was identified in an adult man with Graves' disease, either hyperthyroidism or ophthalmopathy (not recorded which). The sample was peripheral blood or thyroid tissue (not recorded which). The chain is encoded by TRBV25-1 joined to TRBJ2-7; the D gene is tentatively TRBD1 or TRBD2, each matching 5 bases. The nucleotide sequence reads TGTGCCAGCGGGGACGGCACCTACGAGCAGTACTTC. It specifies CASGDGTYEQYF.